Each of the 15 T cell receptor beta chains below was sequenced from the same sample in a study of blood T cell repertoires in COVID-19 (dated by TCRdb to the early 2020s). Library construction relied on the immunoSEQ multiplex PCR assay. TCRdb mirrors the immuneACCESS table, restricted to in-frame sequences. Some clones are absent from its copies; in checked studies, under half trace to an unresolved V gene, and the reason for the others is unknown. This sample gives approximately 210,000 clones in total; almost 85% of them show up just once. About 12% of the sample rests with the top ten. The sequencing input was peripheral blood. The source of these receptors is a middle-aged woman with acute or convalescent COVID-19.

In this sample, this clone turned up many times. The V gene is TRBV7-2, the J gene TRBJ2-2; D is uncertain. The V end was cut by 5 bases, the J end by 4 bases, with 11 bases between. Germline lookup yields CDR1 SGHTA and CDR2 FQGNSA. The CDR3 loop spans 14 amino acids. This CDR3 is CASSTFPSTGELFF. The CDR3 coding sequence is TGTGCCAGCAGCACATTTCCAAGCACCGGGGAGCTGTTTTTT.

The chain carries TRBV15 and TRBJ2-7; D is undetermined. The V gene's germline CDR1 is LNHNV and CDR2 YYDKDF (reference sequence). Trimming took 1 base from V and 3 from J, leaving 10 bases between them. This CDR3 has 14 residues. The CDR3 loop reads CATSRARGNYEQYF. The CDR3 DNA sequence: TGTGCCACCAGCAGAGCGCGCGGAAACTACGAGCAGTACTTC.

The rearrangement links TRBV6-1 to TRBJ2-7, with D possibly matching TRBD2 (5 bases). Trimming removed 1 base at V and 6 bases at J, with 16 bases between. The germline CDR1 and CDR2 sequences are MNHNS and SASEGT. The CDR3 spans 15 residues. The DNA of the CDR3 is TGTGCCAGCAGTGAAGAAGACGGGGTACCCTCCGAGCAGTACTTC. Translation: CASSEEDGVPSEQYF.

The CDR3 nucleotides read TGCGCCAGCAGCTCGCTCGGCGGACAGGGGGCAGGAAACATTCAGTACTTC. Encoded protein: CASSSLGGQGAGNIQYF. This chain connects TRBV5-1 to TRBJ2-4; 11 nucleotides line up with TRBD1. Germline lookup yields CDR1 SGHRS and CDR2 YFSETQ. The ends lost 3 bases at V and 6 bases at J; junction bases unmatched: 11. CDR3 size: 17 residues.

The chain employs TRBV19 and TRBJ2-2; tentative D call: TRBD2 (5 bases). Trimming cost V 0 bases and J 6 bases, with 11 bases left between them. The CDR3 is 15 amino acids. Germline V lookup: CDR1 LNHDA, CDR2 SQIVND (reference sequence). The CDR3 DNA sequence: TGTGCCAGTAGTATAGATCTCAGAGGGTCCGGGGAGCTGTTTTTT. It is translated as CASSIDLRGSGELFF. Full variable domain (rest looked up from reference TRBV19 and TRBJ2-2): DGGITQSPKYLFRKEGQNVTLSCEQNLNHDAMYWYRQDPGQGLRLIYYSQIVNDFQKGDIAEGYSVSREKKESFPLTVTSAQKNPTAFYLCASSIDLRGSGELFFGEGSRLTVL.

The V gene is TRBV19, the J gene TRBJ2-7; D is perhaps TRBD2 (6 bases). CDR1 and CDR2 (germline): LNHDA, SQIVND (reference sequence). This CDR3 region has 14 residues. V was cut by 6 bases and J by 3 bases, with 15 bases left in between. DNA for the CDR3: TGTGCCAGTAGCGGGCGCGGGGCTGACTACGAGCAGTACTTC. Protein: CASSGRGADYEQYF.

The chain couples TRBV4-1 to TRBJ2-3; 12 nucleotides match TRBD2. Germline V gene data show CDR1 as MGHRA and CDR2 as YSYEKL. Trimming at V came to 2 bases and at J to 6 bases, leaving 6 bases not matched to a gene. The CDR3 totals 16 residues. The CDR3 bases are TGCGCCAGCAGCCAACGACTAGCGGGGGAGGGGGATACGCAGTATTTT. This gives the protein CASSQRLAGEGDTQYF.

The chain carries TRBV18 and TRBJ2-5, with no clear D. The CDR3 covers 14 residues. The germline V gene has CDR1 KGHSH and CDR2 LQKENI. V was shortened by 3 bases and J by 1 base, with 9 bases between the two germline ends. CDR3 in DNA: TGTGCCAGCTCACCGGAGCAGTTCCAAGAGACCCAGTACTTC. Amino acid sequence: CASSPEQFQETQYF.

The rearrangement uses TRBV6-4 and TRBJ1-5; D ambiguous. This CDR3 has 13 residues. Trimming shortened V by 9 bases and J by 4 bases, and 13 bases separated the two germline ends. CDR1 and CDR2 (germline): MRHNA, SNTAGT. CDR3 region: CARRVTMNQPQHF. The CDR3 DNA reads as TGTGCCAGGAGAGTTACGATGAATCAGCCCCAGCATTTT.

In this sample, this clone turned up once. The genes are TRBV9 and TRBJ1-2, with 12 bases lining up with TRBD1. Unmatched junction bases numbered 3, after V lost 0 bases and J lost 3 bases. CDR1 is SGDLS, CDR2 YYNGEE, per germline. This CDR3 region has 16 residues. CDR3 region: CASSVAGTGGYYGYTF. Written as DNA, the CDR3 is TGTGCCAGCAGCGTAGCCGGGACAGGGGGCTACTATGGCTACACCTTC.

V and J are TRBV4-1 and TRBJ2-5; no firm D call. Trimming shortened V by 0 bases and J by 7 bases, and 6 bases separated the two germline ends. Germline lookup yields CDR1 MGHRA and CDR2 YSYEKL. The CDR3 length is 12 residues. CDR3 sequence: CASSQDHGTQYF. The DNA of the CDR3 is TGCGCCAGCAGCCAAGATCACGGGACCCAGTACTTC.

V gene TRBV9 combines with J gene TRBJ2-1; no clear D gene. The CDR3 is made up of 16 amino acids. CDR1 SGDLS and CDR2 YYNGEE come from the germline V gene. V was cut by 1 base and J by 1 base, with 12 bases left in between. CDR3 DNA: TGTGCCAGCAGCGTATTAACGGGTCGTTCCTACAATGAGCAGTTCTTC. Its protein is CASSVLTGRSYNEQFF.

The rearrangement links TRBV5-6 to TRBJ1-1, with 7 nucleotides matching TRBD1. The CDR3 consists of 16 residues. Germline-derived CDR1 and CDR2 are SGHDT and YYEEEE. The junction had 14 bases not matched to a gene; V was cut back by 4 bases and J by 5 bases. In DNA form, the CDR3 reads TGTGCCAGCAGCCGAGTTACTCCGGGACAGAGTACTGAAGCTTTCTTT. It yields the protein CASSRVTPGQSTEAFF.

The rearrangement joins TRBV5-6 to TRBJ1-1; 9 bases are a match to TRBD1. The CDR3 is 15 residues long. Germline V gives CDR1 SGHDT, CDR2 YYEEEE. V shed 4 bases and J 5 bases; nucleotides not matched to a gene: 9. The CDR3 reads CASSARQGVRTEAFF. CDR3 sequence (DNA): TGTGCCAGCAGCGCACGACAGGGGGTGAGGACTGAAGCTTTCTTT.

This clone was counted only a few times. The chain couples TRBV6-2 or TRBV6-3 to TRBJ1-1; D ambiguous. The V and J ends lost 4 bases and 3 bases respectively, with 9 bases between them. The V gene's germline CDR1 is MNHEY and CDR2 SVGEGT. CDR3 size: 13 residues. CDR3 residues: CASSSPRYTEAFF. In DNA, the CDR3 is TGTGCCAGCAGTTCGCCTAGATACACTGAAGCTTTCTTT.